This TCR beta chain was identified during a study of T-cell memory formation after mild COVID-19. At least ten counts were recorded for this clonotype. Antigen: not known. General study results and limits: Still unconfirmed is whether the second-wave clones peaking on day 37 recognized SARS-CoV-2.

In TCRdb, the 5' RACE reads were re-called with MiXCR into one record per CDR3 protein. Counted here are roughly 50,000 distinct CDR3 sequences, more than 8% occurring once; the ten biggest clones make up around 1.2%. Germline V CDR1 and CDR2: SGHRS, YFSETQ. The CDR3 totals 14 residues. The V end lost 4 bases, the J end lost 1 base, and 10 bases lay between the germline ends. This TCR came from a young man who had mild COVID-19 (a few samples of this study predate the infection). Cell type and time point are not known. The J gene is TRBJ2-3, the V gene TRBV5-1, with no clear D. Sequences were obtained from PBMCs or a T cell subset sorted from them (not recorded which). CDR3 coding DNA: TGCGCCAGCAGCCCCGAGCTAGGCACAGATACGCAGTATTTT. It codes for CASSPELGTDTQYF.